This is a list of T cell receptor beta chains from one sample in a study of beta chain features in type 1 diabetes. This table comes from immunoSEQ multiplex PCR, and its TCRdb copy is limited to in-frame clones, with some not included. The repertoire holds about 270,000 clones, with roughly an eighth as singletons. Input material: naive CD4+ T cells from blood. These receptors were collected from a young man with type 1 diabetes. CDR3s include the opening cysteine and the closing phenylalanine or tryptophan. Clone size, where shown, is once, few, many, or a class for clones that have expanded.

v_gene: TRBV11-2; j_gene: TRBJ2-3; len: 14; abundance: few; CDR3aa: CASSSPRTGNTQYF
v_gene: TRBV27; j_gene: TRBJ2-5; len: 15; abundance: few; CDR3aa: CASSFLDRGQETQYF
v_gene: TRBV11-2; j_gene: TRBJ1-1; len: 15; abundance: NA; CDR3aa: CASSLRKGRETEAFF
v_gene: TRBV27; j_gene: TRBJ1-2; len: 13; abundance: few; CDR3aa: CASSRQALYGYTF
v_gene: TRBV29-1; j_gene: TRBJ2-5; len: 10; abundance: NA; CDR3aa: CSVALETQYF
v_gene: TRBV6-1; j_gene: TRBJ2-1; len: 15; abundance: few; CDR3aa: CASRLQSGSIYEQFF
v_gene: TRBV4-1; j_gene: TRBJ2-3; len: 13; abundance: NA; CDR3aa: CASSQDRGGAKYF
v_gene: TRBV11-3; j_gene: TRBJ2-1; len: 15; abundance: few; CDR3aa: CASSLRRRPYNEQFF
v_gene: TRBV2; j_gene: TRBJ2-3; len: 16; abundance: few; CDR3aa: CASTGSPKGRTDTQYF
v_gene: TRBV30; j_gene: TRBJ1-4; len: 12; abundance: NA; CDR3aa: CAWGQGNEKLFF
v_gene: TRBV6-5; j_gene: TRBJ2-5; len: 13; abundance: few; CDR3aa: CASSYRGIETQYF
v_gene: TRBV5-1; j_gene: TRBJ2-5; len: 16; abundance: few; CDR3aa: CASSATPRGLWETQYF
v_gene: TRBV9; j_gene: TRBJ2-7; len: 15; abundance: few; CDR3aa: CASSVGTSGSYEQYF
v_gene: TRBV28; j_gene: TRBJ1-1; len: 15; abundance: NA; CDR3aa: CASSSGGAMNTEAFF
v_gene: TRBV27; j_gene: TRBJ2-3; len: 12; abundance: few; CDR3aa: CASSLRADTQYF
v_gene: TRBV28; j_gene: TRBJ2-3; len: 16; abundance: NA; CDR3aa: CASLTGSGASTDTQYF
v_gene: TRBV7-2; j_gene: TRBJ1-4; len: 16; abundance: NA; CDR3aa: CASSSGSSRVGEKLFF
v_gene: TRBV27; j_gene: TRBJ1-4; len: 15; abundance: NA; CDR3aa: CASSFWGKANEKLFF
v_gene: TRBV27; j_gene: TRBJ1-5; len: 14; abundance: NA; CDR3aa: CASSMGGGNQPQHF
v_gene: TRBV28; j_gene: TRBJ1-5; len: 12; abundance: NA; CDR3aa: CASSLIFQPQHF
v_gene: TRBV4-2; j_gene: TRBJ2-3; len: 19; abundance: few; CDR3aa: CASSQEADSYYGGTDTQYF
v_gene: TRBV5-1; j_gene: TRBJ1-4; len: 11; abundance: once; CDR3aa: CASSLDGGLFF
v_gene: TRBV7-3; j_gene: TRBJ1-1; len: 13; abundance: NA; CDR3aa: CASSLNRDTEAFF
v_gene: TRBV19; j_gene: TRBJ2-1; len: 15; abundance: few; CDR3aa: CASSSGGLMSNEQFF
v_gene: TRBV18; j_gene: TRBJ2-5; len: 16; abundance: once; CDR3aa: CASSRNRGEREETQYF
v_gene: TRBV4-3; j_gene: TRBJ2-7; len: 16; abundance: NA; CDR3aa: CASSQLPGQGTHEQYF
v_gene: TRBV7-2; j_gene: TRBJ2-7; len: 15; abundance: few; CDR3aa: CASSLQGSESYEQYF
v_gene: TRBV6-5; j_gene: TRBJ1-3; len: 13; abundance: few; CDR3aa: CATKRESGNTIYF
v_gene: TRBV2; j_gene: TRBJ2-3; len: 13; abundance: NA; CDR3aa: CASLSGSTDTQYF
v_gene: TRBV25-1; j_gene: TRBJ1-2; len: 14; abundance: NA; CDR3aa: CASTRQGGFGGYTF
v_gene: TRBV28; j_gene: TRBJ1-1; len: 15; abundance: NA; CDR3aa: CASSLRGGSNTEAFF
v_gene: TRBV5-4; j_gene: TRBJ2-5; len: 14; abundance: NA; CDR3aa: CASSASGSQETQYF
v_gene: TRBV5-1; j_gene: TRBJ1-1; len: 15; abundance: few; CDR3aa: CASSIQGPSNTEAFF
v_gene: TRBV9; j_gene: TRBJ2-3; len: 17; abundance: few; CDR3aa: CASSVAHRGYLTDTQYF
v_gene: TRBV7-8; j_gene: TRBJ2-5; len: 15; abundance: NA; CDR3aa: CASSLAGAHQETQYF
v_gene: TRBV16; j_gene: TRBJ1-5; len: 17; abundance: NA; CDR3aa: CASSAPFSAGRNQPQHF
v_gene: TRBV6-5; j_gene: TRBJ1-2; len: 12; abundance: few; CDR3aa: CASRRGMNGYTF
v_gene: TRBV5-1; j_gene: TRBJ2-6; len: 15; abundance: NA; CDR3aa: CASSLRDTGANVLTF
v_gene: TRBV30; j_gene: TRBJ1-4; len: 15; abundance: NA; CDR3aa: CAWTQRGGTNEKLFF
v_gene: TRBV5-1; j_gene: TRBJ2-7; len: 14; abundance: few; CDR3aa: CASSLAGTSYEQYF
v_gene: TRBV7-2; j_gene: TRBJ2-7; len: 14; abundance: NA; CDR3aa: CASSPRHRSYEQYF
v_gene: TRBV18; j_gene: TRBJ1-1; len: 15; abundance: NA; CDR3aa: CASSPRTGRNTEAFF
v_gene: TRBV6-6; j_gene: TRBJ1-5; len: 14; abundance: few; CDR3aa: CASNPGQGDQPQHF
v_gene: TRBV7-3; j_gene: TRBJ2-1; len: 15; abundance: few; CDR3aa: CASSPQGALNNEQFF
v_gene: TRBV7-2; j_gene: TRBJ2-2; len: 15; abundance: few; CDR3aa: CASSPDAGRTGELFF
v_gene: TRBV29-1; j_gene: TRBJ2-7; len: 14; abundance: NA; CDR3aa: CSVEGGQGVVEQYF
v_gene: TRBV28; j_gene: TRBJ1-2; len: 12; abundance: NA; CDR3aa: CASLNRGHGYTF
v_gene: TRBV5-4; j_gene: TRBJ1-2; len: 16; abundance: few; CDR3aa: CASSQDWSGGIYGYTF
v_gene: TRBV4-1; j_gene: TRBJ2-2; len: 17; abundance: NA; CDR3aa: CASSPLAGGPRTGELFF
v_gene: TRBV10-3; j_gene: TRBJ2-3; len: 14; abundance: NA; CDR3aa: CAIRSGTGTDTQYF
v_gene: TRBV5-1; j_gene: TRBJ1-1; len: 16; abundance: NA; CDR3aa: CASRLGYQDRNTEAFF
v_gene: TRBV5-1; j_gene: TRBJ2-7; len: 14; abundance: few; CDR3aa: CASSSLSTGDEQYF